Sequencing of this T cell receptor beta chain was carried out in a study of control samples from healthy donors and cancer patients. The data were produced by immunoSEQ multiplex PCR, yet TCRdb's version contains in-frame clones alone and is incomplete. The data show about 98,000 clones, with around 80% seen just once and roughly 2% held by the top ten. The CDR3 runs 13 residues. The J segment lost 3 bases and the V segment lost 5 bases, leaving 4 bases of the junction unmatched. Germline-derived CDR1 and CDR2 are SGHAT and FQDESV (reference sequence). J is TRBJ2-7 and V is TRBV11-1; the match to TRBD1 covers 7 bases. Sequences were obtained from blood. This sequence was found in a man aged 55 to 70 in good health. The CDR3, as DNA: TGTGCCAGCAGCGGAAACAGGGGCTACGAGCAGTACTTC. Amino acid sequence: CASSGNRGYEQYF.